This T cell receptor (beta chain) was found in a study of T-cell memory formation after mild COVID-19. General study points: A subset of responding clones appeared in pre-infection memory, suggesting cross-reactive memory joined.

A note on this clonotype: The antigen remains undetermined.

Sample barcodes and UMIs were carried by the TCR alpha and TCR beta cDNA libraries that 5'RACE generated with constant-segment primers. One entry per CDR3 protein, called by TCRdb with MiXCR from the 5' RACE reads. The sample lists roughly 240,000 distinct CDR3 sequences, roughly 15% seen once, with 2% to 2.5% in the top ten. CDR1 and CDR2 from the germline V gene are SGHTA and FQGTGA. Trimming left V 8 bases short and J 9 bases short, with 18 bases between. This CDR3 comprises 13 residues. Sequencing was performed on PBMCs or a T cell subset sorted from them (not recorded which). This receptor was obtained from an adult woman who had mild COVID-19 (a few samples of this study predate the infection). Cell type and time point are not known. The V call is TRBV7-3, the J call TRBJ2-3; D uncertain. Here the CDR3 reads CASSSLGLGTQYF. The CDR3 nucleotides are TGTGCCAGCTCTAGTTTAGGGCTGGGCACGCAGTATTTT.